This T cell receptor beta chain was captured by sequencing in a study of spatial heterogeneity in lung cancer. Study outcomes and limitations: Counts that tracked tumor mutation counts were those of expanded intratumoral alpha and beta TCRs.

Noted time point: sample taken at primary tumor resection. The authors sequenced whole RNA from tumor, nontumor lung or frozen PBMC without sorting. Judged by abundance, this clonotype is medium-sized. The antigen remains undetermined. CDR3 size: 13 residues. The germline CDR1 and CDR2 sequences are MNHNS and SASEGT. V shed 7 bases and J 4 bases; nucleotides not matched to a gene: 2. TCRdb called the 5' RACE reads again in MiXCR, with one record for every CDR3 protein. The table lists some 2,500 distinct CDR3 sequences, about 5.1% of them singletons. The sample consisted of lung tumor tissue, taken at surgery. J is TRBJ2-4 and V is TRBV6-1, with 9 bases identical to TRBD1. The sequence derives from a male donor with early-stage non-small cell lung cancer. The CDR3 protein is CASTGTGKNIQYF. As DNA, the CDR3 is TGTGCCAGCACCGGGACAGGGAAAAACATTCAGTACTTC.